This T cell receptor beta chain was profiled in a study of blood T cell repertoires in COVID-19. About the study: COVID-19 samples from acute and convalescent phases originated in the United States, Italy and Spain. The analysed material was cDNA or gDNA that came from T cells, B-cell-depleted T cells, or PBMCs.

Germline assignment: CDR1 SSHAT and CDR2 FNYEAQ (reference sequence). This CDR3 spans 16 amino acids. Comment on this clone: Germline and junction disagree at one end, which may indicate a read error.

In the study's own analysis: Reference gene primer amplification gave nucleated cell count estimates. The protocol was immunoSEQ multiplex PCR, while the TCRdb copy is restricted to in-frame clones and leaves out a portion. The V and J calls and clone size come from that table; D and trimming were worked out from the DNA. The sample includes 200,000 to 250,000 clones, around 84% of them seen just once. Sequences were obtained from peripheral blood. J is TRBJ2-3 and V is TRBV7-7; 9 positions agree with TRBD1. The receptor comes from a woman aged 40 to 50 who had recovered from COVID-19. CDR3 DNA: TGTGCTAGCAGCCCATCCCTGGGACAGGGAACAGATACGCAGTATTTT. It translates to CASSPSLGQGTDTQYF.